The rows below give T cell receptor beta chains drawn from one sample of a study of blood T cells in healthy people across ages. Via MiXCR, TCRdb re-called the 5' RACE reads, giving one row per CDR3 protein. The table includes about 640,000 distinct CDR3 sequences, around 54% detected once. Specimen: blood. These receptor sequences come from a man aged 55-75 years in good health. The CDR3 runs from the conserved cysteine through the conserved F or W.

V: TRBV29-1; J: TRBJ2-3; CDR3: CSVGCSVNTDTQYF
V: TRBV6-1; J: TRBJ2-5; CDR3: CASSESTSGNQETQYF
V: TRBV6-2/TRBV6-3; J: TRBJ1-2; CDR3: CASTLRALNYGYTF
V: TRBV5-1; J: TRBJ2-1; CDR3: CASSSGPGGEQFF
V: TRBV20-1; J: TRBJ1-5; CDR3: CSARAGGDYSNQPQHF
V: TRBV3-1; J: TRBJ2-6; CDR3: CASSWGRLSGANVLTF
V: TRBV6-2/TRBV6-3; J: TRBJ2-7; CDR3: CASSYSGQGLMDEQYF
V: TRBV6-1; J: TRBJ2-1; CDR3: CASRVTSGGYNEQFF
V: TRBV10-3; J: TRBJ2-1; CDR3: CAIRDGLDNEQFF
V: TRBV4-1; J: TRBJ2-2; CDR3: CASSQALTGGWDTGELFF
V: TRBV7-9; J: -; CDR3: CASRPSPSQETQYF
V: TRBV10-3; J: TRBJ2-7; CDR3: CAISDIGAYEQYF
V: TRBV5-1; J: TRBJ1-2; CDR3: CASSLAGQSGYGYTF
V: TRBV4-2; J: TRBJ1-2; CDR3: CASSQDREQGTYGYTF
V: TRBV6-5; J: TRBJ2-1; CDR3: CASRSLAGGTNEQFF
V: TRBV6-1; J: TRBJ1-5; CDR3: CASSEPYQPQHF
V: TRBV2; J: TRBJ2-5; CDR3: CASSEGTVGETQYF
V: TRBV28; J: TRBJ2-3; CDR3: CASSFQGRNTQYF
V: TRBV3-1; J: TRBJ2-7; CDR3: CASSQAPGGTEQYF
V: TRBV3-1; J: TRBJ2-1; CDR3: CASSQVMTGVPGYNEQFF
V: TRBV4-2; J: TRBJ2-7; CDR3: CASSQDPRLAGGTQYF
V: TRBV5-6; J: TRBJ2-6; CDR3: CASSSVGTGVTGANVLTF
V: TRBV12-3/TRBV12-4; J: TRBJ1-1; CDR3: CASSFWTGDNTEAFF
V: TRBV12-3/TRBV12-4; J: TRBJ1-6; CDR3: CASSFGQNNSPLHF
V: TRBV18; J: TRBJ1-5; CDR3: CASSQDNAQPQHF
V: TRBV2; J: TRBJ1-6; CDR3: CASSDRVYNSPLHF
V: TRBV6-2/TRBV6-3; J: TRBJ2-5; CDR3: CASSLGDSKETQYF
V: TRBV14; J: TRBJ1-1; CDR3: CASSQQQSNTEAFF
V: TRBV4-2; J: TRBJ1-1; CDR3: CASSYRTGEAFF
V: TRBV6-2/TRBV6-3; J: TRBJ2-7; CDR3: CASSLDRGYEQYF
V: TRBV21-1; J: TRBJ2-5; CDR3: CASSKTGLAGVTYQETQYF
V: TRBV12-3/TRBV12-4; J: TRBJ2-5; CDR3: CARTAGGLETQYF